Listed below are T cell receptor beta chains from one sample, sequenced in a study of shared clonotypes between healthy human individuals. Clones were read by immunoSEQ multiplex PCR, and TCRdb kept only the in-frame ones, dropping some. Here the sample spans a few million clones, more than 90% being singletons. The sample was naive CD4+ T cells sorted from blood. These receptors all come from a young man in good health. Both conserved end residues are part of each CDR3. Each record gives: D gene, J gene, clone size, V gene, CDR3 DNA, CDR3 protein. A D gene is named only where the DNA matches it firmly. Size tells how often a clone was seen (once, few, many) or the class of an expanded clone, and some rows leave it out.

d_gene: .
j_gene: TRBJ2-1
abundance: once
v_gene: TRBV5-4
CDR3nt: TGTGCCAGCAGCTCACCCCAGGGTGGAAATGAGCAGTTCTTC
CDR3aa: CASSSPQGGNEQFF

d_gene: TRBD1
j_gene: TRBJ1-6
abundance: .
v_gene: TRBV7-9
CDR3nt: TGTGCCAGCAGCTTGGGACAGCTTAATTCACCCCTCCACTTT
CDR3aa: CASSLGQLNSPLHF

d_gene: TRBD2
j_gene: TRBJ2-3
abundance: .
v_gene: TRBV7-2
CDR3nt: TGTGCCAGCAGCTCGGGACTAGCGGGCTCCCAGTATTTT
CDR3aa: CASSSGLAGSQYF

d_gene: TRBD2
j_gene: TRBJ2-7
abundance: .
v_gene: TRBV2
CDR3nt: TGTGCCAGCAGACAGGGCGGGTCTAGCGGGAGATTTGTCTACGAGCAGTACTTC
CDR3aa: CASRQGGSSGRFVYEQYF

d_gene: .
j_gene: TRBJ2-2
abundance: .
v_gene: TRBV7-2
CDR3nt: TGTGCCAGCAGCTTATATCCCGGGGAGCTGTTTTTT
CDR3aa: CASSLYPGELFF

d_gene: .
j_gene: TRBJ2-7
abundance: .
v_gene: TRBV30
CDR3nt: TGTGCCTGGAAGTCGTCATACGAGCAGTACTTC
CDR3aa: CAWKSSYEQYF

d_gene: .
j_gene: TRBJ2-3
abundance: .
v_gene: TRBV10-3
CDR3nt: TGTGCCATCGGATCTAGGGGGGACGAGACAGATACGCAGTATTTT
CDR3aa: CAIGSRGDETDTQYF

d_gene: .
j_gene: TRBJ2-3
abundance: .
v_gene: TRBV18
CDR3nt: TGTGCCAGCTCTCTGGTGGGTACCGACACAGATACGCAGTATTTT
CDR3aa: CASSLVGTDTDTQYF

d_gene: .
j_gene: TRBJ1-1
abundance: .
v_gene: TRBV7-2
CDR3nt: TGTGCCAGCAGCGGCACAATGAACACTGAAGCTTTCTTT
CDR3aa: CASSGTMNTEAFF

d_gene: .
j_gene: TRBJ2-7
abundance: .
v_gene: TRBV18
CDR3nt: TGTGCCAGCTCACCAGTCCGGGGCTCCTACGAGCAGTACTTC
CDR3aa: CASSPVRGSYEQYF

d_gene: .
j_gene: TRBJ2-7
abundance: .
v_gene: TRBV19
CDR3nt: TGTGCCAGTGTGGCAACTTCCTCCTCCGAGCAGTACTTC
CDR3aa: CASVATSSSEQYF

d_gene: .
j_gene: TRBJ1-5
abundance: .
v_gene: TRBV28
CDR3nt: TGTGCCAGCAGTCCTGACGGCTCCGCTAATCAGCCCCAGCATTTT
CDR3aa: CASSPDGSANQPQHF

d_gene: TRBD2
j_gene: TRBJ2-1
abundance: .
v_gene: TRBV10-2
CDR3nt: TGCGCCAGCAGTGAGCATGCTCCAGCGGGGGGCTCCTACAATGAGCAGTTCTTC
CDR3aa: CASSEHAPAGGSYNEQFF

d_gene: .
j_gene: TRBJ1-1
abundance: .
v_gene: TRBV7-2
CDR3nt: TGTGCCAGCAGCTTCAGGAGGGGCACTGAAGCTTTCTTT
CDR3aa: CASSFRRGTEAFF

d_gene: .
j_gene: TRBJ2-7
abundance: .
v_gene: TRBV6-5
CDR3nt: TGTGCCAGCAGTTGGGGGGTGGGGTCCTACGAGCAGTACTTC
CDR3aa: CASSWGVGSYEQYF

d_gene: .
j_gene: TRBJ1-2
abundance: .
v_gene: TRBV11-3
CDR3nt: TGTGCCAGCAGCTTAGTTTTGAGGGAAGACTATGGCTACACCTTC
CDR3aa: CASSLVLREDYGYTF

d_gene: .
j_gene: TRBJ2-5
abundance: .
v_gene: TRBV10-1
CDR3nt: TGCGCCAGCAGTGAGTCGTTGGGGAACTCCGGGGCCCAGTACTTC
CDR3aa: CASSESLGNSGAQYF

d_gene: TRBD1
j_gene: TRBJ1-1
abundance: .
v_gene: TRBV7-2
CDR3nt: TGTGCCAGCAGCTTAGGTGACAGGGGGTTAGATACTGAAGCTTTCTTT
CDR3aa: CASSLGDRGLDTEAFF

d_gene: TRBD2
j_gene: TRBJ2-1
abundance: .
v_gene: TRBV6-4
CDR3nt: TGTGCCAGCAGTGACTCTAGTGGCGGACTAGATGGCTACAATGAGCAGTTCTTC
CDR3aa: CASSDSSGGLDGYNEQFF

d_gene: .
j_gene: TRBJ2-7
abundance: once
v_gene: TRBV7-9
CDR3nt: TGTGCCAGCAGCTTAGAGGGGCCCTACGAGCAGTACTTC
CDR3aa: CASSLEGPYEQYF

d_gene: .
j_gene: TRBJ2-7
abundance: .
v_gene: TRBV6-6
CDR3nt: TGTGCCAGCGGGGCTCGATCCTACGAGCAGTACTTC
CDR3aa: CASGARSYEQYF

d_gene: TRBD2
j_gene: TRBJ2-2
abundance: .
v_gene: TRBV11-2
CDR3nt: TGTGCCAGCAGCCCGGGAGGGGACACCGGGGAGCTGTTTTTT
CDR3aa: CASSPGGDTGELFF

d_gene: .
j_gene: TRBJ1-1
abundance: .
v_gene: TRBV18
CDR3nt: TGTGCCAGCTCACCATTAGGATCAGGGGAGAACACTGAAGCTTTCTTT
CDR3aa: CASSPLGSGENTEAFF

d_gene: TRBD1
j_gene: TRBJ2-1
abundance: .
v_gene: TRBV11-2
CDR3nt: TGTGCCAGCAGCTTTTGGGGACAGGGACACAGCAATGAGCAGTTCTTC
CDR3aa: CASSFWGQGHSNEQFF

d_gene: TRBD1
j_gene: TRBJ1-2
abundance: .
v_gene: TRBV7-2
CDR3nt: TGTGCCAGCAGCTCAACCTGGGACAGGGGGCCCCTAGGCTACACCTTC
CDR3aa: CASSSTWDRGPLGYTF

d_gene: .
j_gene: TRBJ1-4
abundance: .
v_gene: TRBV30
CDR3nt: TGTGCCTGGAGTGTAAGTGGCGGTGGTGAAAAACTGTTTTTT
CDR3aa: CAWSVSGGGEKLFF

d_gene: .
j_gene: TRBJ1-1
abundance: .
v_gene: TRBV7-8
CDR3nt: TGTGCCAGCAGCTTAGTCAGGGACCGAAACACTGAAGCTTTCTTT
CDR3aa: CASSLVRDRNTEAFF

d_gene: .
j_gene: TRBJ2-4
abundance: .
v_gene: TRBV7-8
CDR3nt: TGTGCCAGCAGCTCCCGGGTAGGGGGGAACATTCAGTACTTC
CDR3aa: CASSSRVGGNIQYF

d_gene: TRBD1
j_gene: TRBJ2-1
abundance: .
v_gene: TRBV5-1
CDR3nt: TGCGCCAGCAGCTTCGGGACAGTTTTTTACAATGAGCAGTTCTTC
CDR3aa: CASSFGTVFYNEQFF

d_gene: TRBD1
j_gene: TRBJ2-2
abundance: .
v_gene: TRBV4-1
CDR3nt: TGCGCCAGCAGCCAACAGGGGGCTTCGAACACCGGGGAGCTGTTTTTT
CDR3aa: CASSQQGASNTGELFF

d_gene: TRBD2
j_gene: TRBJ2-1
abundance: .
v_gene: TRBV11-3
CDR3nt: TGTGCCAGCAGCTACAGCGGGGCCGTCTACAATGAGCAGTTCTTC
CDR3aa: CASSYSGAVYNEQFF

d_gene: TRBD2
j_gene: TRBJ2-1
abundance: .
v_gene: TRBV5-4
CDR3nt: TGTGCCAGCAGCTCACTAGCGGGGGGGTGGAATGAGCAGTTCTTC
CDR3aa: CASSSLAGGWNEQFF

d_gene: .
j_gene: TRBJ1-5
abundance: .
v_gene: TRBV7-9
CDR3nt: TGTGCCAGCAGCTCCCAGGATTACAATCAGCCCCAGCATTTT
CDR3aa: CASSSQDYNQPQHF

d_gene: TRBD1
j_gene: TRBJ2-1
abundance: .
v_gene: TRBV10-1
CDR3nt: TGCGCCAGCAGTGAGTCGACCAGGGGGCCGGGGTTCTTC
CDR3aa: CASSESTRGPGFF

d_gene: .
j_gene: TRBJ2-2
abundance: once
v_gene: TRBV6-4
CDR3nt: TGTGCCAGCAGTGCGCGGCCGAACACCGGGGAGCTGTTTTTT
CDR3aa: CASSARPNTGELFF